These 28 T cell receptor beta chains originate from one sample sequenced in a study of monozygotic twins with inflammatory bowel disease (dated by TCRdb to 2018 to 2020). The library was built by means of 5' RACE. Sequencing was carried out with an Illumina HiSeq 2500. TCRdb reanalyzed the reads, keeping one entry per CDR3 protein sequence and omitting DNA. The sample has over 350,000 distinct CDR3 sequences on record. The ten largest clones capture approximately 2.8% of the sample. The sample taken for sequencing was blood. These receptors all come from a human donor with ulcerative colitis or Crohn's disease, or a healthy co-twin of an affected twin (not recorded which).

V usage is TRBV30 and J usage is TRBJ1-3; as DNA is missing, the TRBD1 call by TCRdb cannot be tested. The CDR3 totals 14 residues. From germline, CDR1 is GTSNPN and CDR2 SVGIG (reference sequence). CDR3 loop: CAWDKGGTGNTIYF.

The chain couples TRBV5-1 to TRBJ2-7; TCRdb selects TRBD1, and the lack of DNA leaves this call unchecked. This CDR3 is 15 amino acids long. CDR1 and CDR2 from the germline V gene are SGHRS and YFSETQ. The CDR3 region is CASSLGGQGSYEQYF.

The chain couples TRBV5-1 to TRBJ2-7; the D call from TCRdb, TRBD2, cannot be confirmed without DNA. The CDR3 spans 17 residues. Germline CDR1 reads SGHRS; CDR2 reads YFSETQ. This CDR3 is CASSLGTTGPFSYEQYF.

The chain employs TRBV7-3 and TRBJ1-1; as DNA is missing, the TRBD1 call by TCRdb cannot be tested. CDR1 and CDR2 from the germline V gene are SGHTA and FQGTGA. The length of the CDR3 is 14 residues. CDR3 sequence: CASSEDRGYTEAFF.

Here the CDR3 reads CASSLRDSSRVTLHF. The chain joins TRBV5-6 to TRBJ1-6; without DNA, the TCRdb call of TRBD1 cannot be checked. Germline lookup yields CDR1 SGHDT and CDR2 YYEEEE. This CDR3 has 15 amino acids.

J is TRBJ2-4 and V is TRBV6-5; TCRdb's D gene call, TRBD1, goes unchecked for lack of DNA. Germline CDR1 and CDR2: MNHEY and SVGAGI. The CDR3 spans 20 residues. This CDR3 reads CASSYSFWDRGSGAKNIQYF.

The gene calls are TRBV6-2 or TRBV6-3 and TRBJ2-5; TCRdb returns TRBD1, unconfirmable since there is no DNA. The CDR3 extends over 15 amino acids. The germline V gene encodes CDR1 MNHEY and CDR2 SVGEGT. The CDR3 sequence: CASSLLTRPGETQYF.

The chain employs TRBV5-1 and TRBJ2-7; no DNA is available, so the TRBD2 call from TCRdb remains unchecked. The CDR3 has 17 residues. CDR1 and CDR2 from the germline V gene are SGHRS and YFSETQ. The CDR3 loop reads CASSRQKPGLSSYEQYF.

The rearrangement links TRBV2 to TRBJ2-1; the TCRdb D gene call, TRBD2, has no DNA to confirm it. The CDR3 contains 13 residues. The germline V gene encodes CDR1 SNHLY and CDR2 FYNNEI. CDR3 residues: CAIVWGDDNEQFF.

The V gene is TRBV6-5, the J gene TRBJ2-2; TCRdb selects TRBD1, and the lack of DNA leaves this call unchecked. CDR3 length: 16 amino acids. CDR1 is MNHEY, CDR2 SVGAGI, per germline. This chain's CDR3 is CASSYNSGTGTGELFF.

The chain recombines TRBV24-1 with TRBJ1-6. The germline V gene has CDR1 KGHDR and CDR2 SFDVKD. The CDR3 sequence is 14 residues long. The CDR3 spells CATTWTANNSPLHF.

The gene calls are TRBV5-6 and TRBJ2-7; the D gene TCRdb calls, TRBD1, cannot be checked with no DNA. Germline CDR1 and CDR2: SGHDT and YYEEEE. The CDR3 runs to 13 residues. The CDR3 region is CASSLGRAGEQYF.

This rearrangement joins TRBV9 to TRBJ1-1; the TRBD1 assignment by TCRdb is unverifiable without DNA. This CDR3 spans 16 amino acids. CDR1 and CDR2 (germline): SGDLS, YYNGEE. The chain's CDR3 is CASSGDRGWGNTEAFF.

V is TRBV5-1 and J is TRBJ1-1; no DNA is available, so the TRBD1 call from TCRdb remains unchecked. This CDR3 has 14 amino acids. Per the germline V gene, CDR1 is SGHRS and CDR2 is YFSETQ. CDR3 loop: CASSNGQGYTEAFF.

CDR3 region: CASSPGGGDFLNGYTF. This chain joins TRBV7-9 and TRBJ1-2; without DNA, the TCRdb call of TRBD1 cannot be checked. This CDR3 is 16 amino acids long. Looked up from germline, CDR1 is SEHNR and CDR2 is FQNEAQ (reference sequence).

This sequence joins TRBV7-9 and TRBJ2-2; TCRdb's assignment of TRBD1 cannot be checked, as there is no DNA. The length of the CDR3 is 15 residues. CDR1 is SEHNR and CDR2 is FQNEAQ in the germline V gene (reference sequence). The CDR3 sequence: CASSPMGQNTGELFF.

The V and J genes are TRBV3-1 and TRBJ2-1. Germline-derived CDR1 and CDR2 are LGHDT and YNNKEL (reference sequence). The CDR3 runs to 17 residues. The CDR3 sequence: CASSLQATVGPYNEQFF.

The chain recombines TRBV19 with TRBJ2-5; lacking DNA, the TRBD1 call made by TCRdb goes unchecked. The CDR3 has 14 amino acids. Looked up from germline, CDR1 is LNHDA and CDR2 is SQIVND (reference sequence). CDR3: CASSTGQGVETQYF.

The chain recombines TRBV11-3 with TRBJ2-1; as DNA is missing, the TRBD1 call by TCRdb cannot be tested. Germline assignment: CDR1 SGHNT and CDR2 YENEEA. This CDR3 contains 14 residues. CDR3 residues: CASRPGQGDNEQFF.

This CDR3 reads CASSGRDISSSYEQYF. V usage is TRBV11-1 and J usage is TRBJ2-7; the TCRdb D gene call, TRBD1, has no DNA to confirm it. Germline loops: CDR1 SGHAT, CDR2 FQDESV (reference sequence). This CDR3 is 16 amino acids long.

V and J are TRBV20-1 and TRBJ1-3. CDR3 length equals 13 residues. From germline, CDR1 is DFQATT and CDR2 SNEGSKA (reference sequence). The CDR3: CSASDNSGNTIYF.

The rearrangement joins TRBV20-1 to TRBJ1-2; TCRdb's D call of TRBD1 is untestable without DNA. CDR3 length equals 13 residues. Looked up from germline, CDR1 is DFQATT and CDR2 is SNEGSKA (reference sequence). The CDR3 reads CSAKSQGAHGYTF.

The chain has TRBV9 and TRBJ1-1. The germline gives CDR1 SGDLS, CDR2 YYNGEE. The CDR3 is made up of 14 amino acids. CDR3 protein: CASSVGSLRSEAFF. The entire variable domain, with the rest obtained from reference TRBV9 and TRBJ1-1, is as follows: DSGVTQTPKHLITATGQRVTLRCSPRSGDLSVYWYQQSLDQGLQFLIQYYNGEERAKGNILERFSAQQFPDLHSELNLSSLELGDSALYFCASSVGSLRSEAFFGQGTRLTVV.

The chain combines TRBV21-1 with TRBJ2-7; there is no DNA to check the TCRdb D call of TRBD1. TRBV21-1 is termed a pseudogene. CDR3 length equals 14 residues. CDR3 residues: CASSNFSGGDRAHF.

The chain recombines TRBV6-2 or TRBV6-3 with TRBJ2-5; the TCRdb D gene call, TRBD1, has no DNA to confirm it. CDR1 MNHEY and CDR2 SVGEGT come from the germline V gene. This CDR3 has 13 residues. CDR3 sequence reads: CASTKGRGATQYF.

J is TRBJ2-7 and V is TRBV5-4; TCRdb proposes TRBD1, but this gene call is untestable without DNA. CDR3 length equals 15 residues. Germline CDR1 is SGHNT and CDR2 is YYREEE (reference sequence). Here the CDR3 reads CASSFGTGVAYEQYF.

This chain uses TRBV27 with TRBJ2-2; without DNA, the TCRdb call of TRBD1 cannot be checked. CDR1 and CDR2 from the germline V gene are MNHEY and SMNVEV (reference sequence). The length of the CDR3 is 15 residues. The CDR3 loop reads CASSPAQGGTGELFF.

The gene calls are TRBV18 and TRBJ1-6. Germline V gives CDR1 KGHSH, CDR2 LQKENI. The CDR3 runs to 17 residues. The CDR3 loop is CASSLRDVSSYNSPLHF.